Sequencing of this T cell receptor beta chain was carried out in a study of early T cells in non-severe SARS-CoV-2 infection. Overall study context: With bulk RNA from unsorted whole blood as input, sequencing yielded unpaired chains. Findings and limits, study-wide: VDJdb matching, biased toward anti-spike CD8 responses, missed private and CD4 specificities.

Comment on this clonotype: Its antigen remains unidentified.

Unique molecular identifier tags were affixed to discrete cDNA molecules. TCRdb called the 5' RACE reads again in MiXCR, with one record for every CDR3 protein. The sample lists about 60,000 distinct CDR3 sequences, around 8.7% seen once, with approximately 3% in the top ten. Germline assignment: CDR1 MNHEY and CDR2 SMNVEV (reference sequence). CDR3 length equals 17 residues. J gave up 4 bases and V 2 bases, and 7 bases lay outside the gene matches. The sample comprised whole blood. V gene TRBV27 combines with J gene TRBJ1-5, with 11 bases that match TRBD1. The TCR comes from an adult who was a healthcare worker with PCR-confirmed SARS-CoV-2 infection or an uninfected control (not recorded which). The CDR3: CASSLAPGQGGNQPQHF. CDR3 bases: TGTGCCAGCAGTTTAGCACCGGGACAGGGGGGAAATCAGCCCCAGCATTTT.